The present T cell receptor (beta chain) was sequenced within a study of cytomegalovirus exposure and HLA in healthy donors. Primers for the PCR totalled 60 Vbeta and 13 Jbeta. Sequencing used immunoSEQ multiplex PCR; TCRdb keeps in-frame clones, though not all of them. The data show 140,000 to 150,000 clones, with 80% to 90% seen just once and 3.5% to 4.5% held by the top ten. The germline V gene has CDR1 MRHNA and CDR2 SNTAGT. CDR3 length: 13 residues. J lost 10 bases, V lost 7 bases, and 6 bases had no gene match. The chain employs TRBV6-4 and TRBJ1-6; 8 bases align to TRBD1. The TCR originated in a woman in her 40s in good health and CMV-seropositive. Sequences were obtained from PBMCs. Written as DNA, the CDR3 is TGTGCCAGCAAGGACAGGGACCAATCACCCCTCCACTTT. This sequence encodes CASKDRDQSPLHF.